This paragraph covers one T cell receptor (beta chain) sequence. Its antigen is not identified. Produced via immunoSEQ multiplex PCR; TCRdb's table is partial and in-frame only. Of thousands of clones in the sample, roughly 88% were seen once. The sample originates from a study of T cell repertoires in ileal Crohn's disease. The study's findings and limits: Compared with CD4 T cells, sorted CD8 cells carried more expanded clones.

Included were adult ileal or ileocolonic Crohn's patients indicated for ileocolonic resection. The trim removed 4 bases at V and 5 bases at J, leaving 14 bases unmatched. The CDR3 contains 17 residues. Germline V gene sequence: CDR1 SGHNT, CDR2 YYREEE (reference sequence). This receptor was obtained from an adult with Crohn's disease. This chain joins TRBV5-4 and TRBJ2-2; 7 bases align to TRBD2. The sample consisted of ileal tissue. CDR3 region: CASSPGGGAGRTGELFF. CDR3 DNA sequence: TGTGCCAGCAGCCCAGGTGGGGGAGCGGGGAGAACCGGGGAGCTGTTTTTT.